This TCR beta chain is drawn from a study of blood T cell repertoires in COVID-19. Method: immunoSEQ multiplex PCR; TCRdb's copy keeps in-frame clones and lacks some. The sample includes some 270,000 clones, about 83% of them seen just once. The TCR sequence derives from a woman aged 80 or over with COVID-19, enrolled during active disease. What was sequenced was peripheral blood.

The DNA for the CDR3 is TGCAGCGTTGAAGGCAGGGCCAACCCAGAGACCCAGTACTTC. Amino acid sequence: CSVEGRANPETQYF. This chain joins TRBV29-1 and TRBJ2-5, with D tentatively TRBD1 (5 bases). The germline V gene has CDR1 SQVTM and CDR2 ANQGSEA. This CDR3 spans 14 amino acids. The V gene lost 1 base and the J gene lost 4 bases, with 13 bases spanning the gap.